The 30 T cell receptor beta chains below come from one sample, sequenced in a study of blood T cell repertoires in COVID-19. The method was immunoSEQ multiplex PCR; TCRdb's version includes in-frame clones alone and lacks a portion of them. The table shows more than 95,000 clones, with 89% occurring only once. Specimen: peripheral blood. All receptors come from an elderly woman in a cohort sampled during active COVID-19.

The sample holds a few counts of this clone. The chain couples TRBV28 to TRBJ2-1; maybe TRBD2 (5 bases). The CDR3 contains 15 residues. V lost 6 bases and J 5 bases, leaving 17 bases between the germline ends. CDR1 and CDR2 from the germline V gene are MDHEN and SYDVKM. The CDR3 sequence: CASSMGAVNHNEQFF. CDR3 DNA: TGTGCCAGCAGCATGGGAGCGGTGAATCACAATGAGCAGTTCTTC.

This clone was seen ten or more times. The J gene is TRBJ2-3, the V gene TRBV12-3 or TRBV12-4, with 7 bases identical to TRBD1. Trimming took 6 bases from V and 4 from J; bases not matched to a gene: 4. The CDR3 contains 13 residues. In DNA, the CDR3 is TGTGCCAGCAGGACAACAGGGGCAGATACGCAGTATTTT. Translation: CASRTTGADTQYF.

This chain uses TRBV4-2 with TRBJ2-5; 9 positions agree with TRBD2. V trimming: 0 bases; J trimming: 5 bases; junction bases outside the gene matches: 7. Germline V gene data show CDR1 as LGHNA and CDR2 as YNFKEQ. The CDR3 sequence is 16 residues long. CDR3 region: CASSQEISGSRETQYF. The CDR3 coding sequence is TGTGCCAGCAGCCAAGAGATTAGCGGGAGCCGGGAGACCCAGTACTTC.

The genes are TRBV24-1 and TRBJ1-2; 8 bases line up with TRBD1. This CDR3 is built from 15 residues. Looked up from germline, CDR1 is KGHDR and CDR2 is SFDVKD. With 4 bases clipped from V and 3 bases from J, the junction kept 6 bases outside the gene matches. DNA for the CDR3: TGTGCCACCAGTGAGTTGCGGGACAGGTACTATGGCTACACCTTC. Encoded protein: CATSELRDRYYGYTF.

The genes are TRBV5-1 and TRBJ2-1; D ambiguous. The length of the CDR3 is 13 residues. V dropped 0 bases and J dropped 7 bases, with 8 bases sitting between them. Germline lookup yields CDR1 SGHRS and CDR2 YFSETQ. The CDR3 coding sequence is TGCGCCAGCAGCTTGGGGCTTGATAATGAGCAGTTCTTC. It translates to CASSLGLDNEQFF.

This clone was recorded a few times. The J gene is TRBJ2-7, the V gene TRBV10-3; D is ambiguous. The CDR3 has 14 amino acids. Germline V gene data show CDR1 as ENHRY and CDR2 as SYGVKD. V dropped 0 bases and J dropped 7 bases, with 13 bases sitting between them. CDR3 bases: TGTGCCATCAGTGAGTCCAGCGTACGAGTGGAGCAGTACTTC. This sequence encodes CAISESSVRVEQYF.

The CDR3 here is CASSRAEDNEQFF. The CDR3, as DNA: TGTGCCAGCAGCCGGGCGGAGGACAATGAGCAGTTCTTC. This rearrangement joins TRBV27 to TRBJ2-1; tentative D call: TRBD2 (5 bases). This CDR3 is 13 amino acids long. V was cut by 6 bases and J by 5 bases, with 11 bases left in between. CDR1 and CDR2 from the germline V gene are MNHEY and SMNVEV (reference sequence).

The CDR3 coding sequence is TGCAGCGTTGGAGGGGGGGGCAATCAGCCCCAGCATTTT. Protein: CSVGGGGNQPQHF. The chain carries TRBV29-1 and TRBJ1-5, with D possibly matching TRBD1 (6 bases). The CDR3 covers 13 residues. V lost 4 bases to trimming and J lost 2 bases, with 9 bases between them. Germline CDR1 SQVTM, CDR2 ANQGSEA.

CDR3 coding DNA: TGCGCCAGCAGCTTGGCCCCAGCAGGGAACACTGAAGCTTTCTTT. As protein: CASSLAPAGNTEAFF. The chain uses TRBV5-1 and TRBJ1-1; no firm D call. This CDR3 comprises 15 residues. Germline V CDR1 and CDR2: SGHRS, YFSETQ. V was cut by 0 bases and J by 1 base, with 10 bases left in between.

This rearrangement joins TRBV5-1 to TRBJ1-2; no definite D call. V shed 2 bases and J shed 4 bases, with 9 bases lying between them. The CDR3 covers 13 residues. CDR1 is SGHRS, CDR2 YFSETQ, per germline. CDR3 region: CASSFDTSYGYTF. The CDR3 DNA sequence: TGCGCCAGCAGCTTTGACACTTCCTATGGCTACACCTTC.

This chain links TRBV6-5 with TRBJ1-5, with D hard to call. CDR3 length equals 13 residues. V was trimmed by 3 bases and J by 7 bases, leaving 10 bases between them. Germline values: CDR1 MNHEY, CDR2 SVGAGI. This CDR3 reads CASSYGLRQPQHF. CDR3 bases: TGTGCCAGCAGTTATGGTTTGAGGCAGCCCCAGCATTTT.

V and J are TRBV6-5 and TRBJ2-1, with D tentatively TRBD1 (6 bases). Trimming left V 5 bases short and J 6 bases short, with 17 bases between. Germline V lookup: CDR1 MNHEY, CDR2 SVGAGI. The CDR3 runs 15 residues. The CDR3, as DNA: TGTGCCAGCAGTAAAACAGGGTCGGTGGGCAATGAGCAGTTCTTC. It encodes CASSKTGSVGNEQFF.

For the CDR3, the DNA is TGTGCCAGCAGCTTGCCCCGGGGGGACGGAGGGCAGTACTTC. Residues: CASSLPRGDGGQYF. The chain recombines TRBV5-8 with TRBJ2-7; TRBD2 matches 7 bases. This CDR3 region has 14 residues. CDR1 is SGHTS and CDR2 is YDEGEE in the germline V gene. Trimming removed 1 base from V and 9 bases from J; junction bases left unmatched: 10.

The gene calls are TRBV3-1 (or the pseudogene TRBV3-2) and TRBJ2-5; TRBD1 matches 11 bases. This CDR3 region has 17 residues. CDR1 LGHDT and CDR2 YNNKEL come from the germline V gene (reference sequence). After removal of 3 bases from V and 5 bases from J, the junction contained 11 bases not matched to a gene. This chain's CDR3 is CASSHARGTGGRETQYF. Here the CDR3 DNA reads TGTGCCAGCAGCCATGCTAGAGGGACAGGGGGTCGGGAGACCCAGTACTTC.

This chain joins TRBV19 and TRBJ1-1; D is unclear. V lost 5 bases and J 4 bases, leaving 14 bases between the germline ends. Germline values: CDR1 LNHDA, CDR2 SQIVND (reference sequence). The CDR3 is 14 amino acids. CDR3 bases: TGTGCCAGTAGTCTCAAGGGAGGAGGCACTGAAGCTTTCTTT. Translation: CASSLKGGGTEAFF.

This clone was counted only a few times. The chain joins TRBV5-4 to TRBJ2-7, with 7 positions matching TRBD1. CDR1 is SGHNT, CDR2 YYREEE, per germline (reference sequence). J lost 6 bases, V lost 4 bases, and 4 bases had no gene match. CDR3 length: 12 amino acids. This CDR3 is CASSPGTVEQYF. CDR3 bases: TGTGCCAGCAGCCCCGGGACAGTCGAGCAGTACTTC.

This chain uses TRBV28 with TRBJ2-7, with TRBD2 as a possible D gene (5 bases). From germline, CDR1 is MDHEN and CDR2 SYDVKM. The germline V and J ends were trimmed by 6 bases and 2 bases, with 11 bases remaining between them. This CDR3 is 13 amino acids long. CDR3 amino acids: CASSAGGPYEQYF. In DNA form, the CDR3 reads TGTGCCAGCAGCGCGGGTGGGCCCTACGAGCAGTACTTC.

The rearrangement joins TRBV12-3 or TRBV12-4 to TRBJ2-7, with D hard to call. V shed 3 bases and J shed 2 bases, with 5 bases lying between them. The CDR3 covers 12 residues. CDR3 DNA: TGTGCCAGCAGTTTGACTCCCTACGAGCAGTACTTC. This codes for CASSLTPYEQYF.

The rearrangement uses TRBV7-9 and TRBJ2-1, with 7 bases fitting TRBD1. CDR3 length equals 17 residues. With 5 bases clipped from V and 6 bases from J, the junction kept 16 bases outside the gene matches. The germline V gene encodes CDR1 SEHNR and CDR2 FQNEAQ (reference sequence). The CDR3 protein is CASSTTNRQGAGNEQFF. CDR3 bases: TGTGCCAGCAGCACCACAAATAGACAGGGTGCAGGCAATGAGCAGTTCTTC.

This CDR3 reads CASSRTGDYGYTF. The CDR3 DNA reads as TGTGCCAGCAGTAGGACAGGGGATTATGGCTACACCTTC. The J gene is TRBJ1-2, the V gene TRBV27; 9 nucleotides match TRBD1. The CDR3 contains 13 residues. Trimming cost V 5 bases and J 5 bases; bases outside gene matches: 3. The V gene's germline CDR1 is MNHEY and CDR2 SMNVEV (reference sequence).

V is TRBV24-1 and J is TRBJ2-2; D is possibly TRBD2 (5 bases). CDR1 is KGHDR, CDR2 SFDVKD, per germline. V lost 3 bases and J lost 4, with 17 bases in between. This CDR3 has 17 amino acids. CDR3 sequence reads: CATSDNGPGGVTGELFF. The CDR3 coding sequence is TGTGCCACCAGTGATAATGGACCCGGAGGCGTCACCGGGGAGCTGTTTTTT.

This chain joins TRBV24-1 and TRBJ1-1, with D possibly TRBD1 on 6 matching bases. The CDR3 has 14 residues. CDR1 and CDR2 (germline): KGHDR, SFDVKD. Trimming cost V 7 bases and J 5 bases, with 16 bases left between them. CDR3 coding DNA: TGTGCCACCAGGGGGGGAGGGGGTCTGACTGAAGCTTTCTTT. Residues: CATRGGGGLTEAFF.

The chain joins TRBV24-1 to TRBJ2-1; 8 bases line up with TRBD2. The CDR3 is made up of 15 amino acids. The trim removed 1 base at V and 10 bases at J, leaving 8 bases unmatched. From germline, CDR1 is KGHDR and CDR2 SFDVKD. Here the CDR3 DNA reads TGTGCCACCAGTGATTTACGGTCGGGGGGGCTGGAGCAGTTCTTC. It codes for CATSDLRSGGLEQFF.

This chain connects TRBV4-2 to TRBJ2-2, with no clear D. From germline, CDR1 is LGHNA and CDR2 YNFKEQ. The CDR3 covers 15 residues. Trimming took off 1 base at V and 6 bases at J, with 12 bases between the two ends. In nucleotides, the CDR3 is TGTGCCAGCAGCCAAGGAGCCCTTAACTCCGGGGAGCTGTTTTTT. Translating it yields CASSQGALNSGELFF.

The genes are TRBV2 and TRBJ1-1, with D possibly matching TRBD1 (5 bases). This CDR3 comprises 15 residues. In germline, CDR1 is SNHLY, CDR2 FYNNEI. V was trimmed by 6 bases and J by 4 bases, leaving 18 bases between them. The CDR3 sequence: CASRSVGVIGTEAFF. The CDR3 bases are TGTGCCAGCAGATCCGTAGGGGTTATCGGCACTGAAGCTTTCTTT.

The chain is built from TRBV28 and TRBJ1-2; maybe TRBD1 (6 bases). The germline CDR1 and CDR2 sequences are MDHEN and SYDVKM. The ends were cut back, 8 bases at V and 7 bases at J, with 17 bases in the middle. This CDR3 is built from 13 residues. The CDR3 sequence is CASSMGDNRGYTF. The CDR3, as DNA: TGTGCCAGCTCAATGGGGGACAACCGTGGCTACACCTTC.

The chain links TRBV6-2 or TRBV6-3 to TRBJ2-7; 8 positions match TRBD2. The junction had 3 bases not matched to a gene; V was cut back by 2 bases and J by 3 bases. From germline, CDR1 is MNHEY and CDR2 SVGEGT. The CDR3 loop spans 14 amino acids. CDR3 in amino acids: CASSYGTRGYEQYF. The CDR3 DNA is TGTGCCAGCAGTTACGGGACTAGGGGCTACGAGCAGTACTTC.

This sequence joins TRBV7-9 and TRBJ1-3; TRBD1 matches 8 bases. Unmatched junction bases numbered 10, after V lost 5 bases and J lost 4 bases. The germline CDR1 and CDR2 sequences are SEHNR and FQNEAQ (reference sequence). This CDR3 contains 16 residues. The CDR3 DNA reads TGTGCCAGCAGCCCTCAGGGGGCAGGGACCGGAAACACCATATATTTT. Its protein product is CASSPQGAGTGNTIYF. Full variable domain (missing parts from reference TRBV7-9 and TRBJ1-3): DTGVSQNPRHKITKRGQNVTFRCDPISEHNRLYWYRQTLGQGPEFLTYFQNEAQLEKSRLLSDRFSAERPKGSFSTLEIQRTEQGDSAMYLCASSPQGAGTGNTIYFGEGSWLTVV.

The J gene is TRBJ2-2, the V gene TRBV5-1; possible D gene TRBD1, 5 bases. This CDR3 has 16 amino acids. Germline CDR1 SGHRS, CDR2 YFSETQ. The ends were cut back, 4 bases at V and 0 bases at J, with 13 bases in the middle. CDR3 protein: CASSVGASANTGELFF. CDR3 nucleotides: TGCGCCAGCAGCGTTGGGGCTTCCGCGAACACCGGGGAGCTGTTTTTT.

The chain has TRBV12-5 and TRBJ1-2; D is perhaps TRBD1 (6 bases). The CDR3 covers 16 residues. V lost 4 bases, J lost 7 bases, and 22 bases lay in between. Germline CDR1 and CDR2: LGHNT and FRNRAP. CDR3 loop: CASGSSQGEGVAGYTF. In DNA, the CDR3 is TGTGCTAGTGGTTCCTCTCAGGGCGAGGGGGTTGCTGGCTACACCTTC.